This is a list of T cell receptor beta chains from one sample in a study of blood T cell repertoires in COVID-19. TCRdb's copy holds only in-frame clones and misses some; the assay was immunoSEQ multiplex PCR. The sample consists of hundreds of thousands of clones, about 88% of them appearing once. The sample consisted of peripheral blood. The receptors were gathered from a middle-aged woman who had recovered from COVID-19. CDR3s include the opening cysteine and the closing phenylalanine or tryptophan. Fields, in order: J gene, D gene, V gene, clone size, CDR3 protein, CDR3 DNA. D genes are given only for firm matches. Size tells how often a clone was seen (once, few, many) or the class of an expanded clone, and some rows leave it out.

TRBJ1-2 | . | TRBV18 | . | CASSPEGNYGYTF | TGTGCCAGCTCACCGGAGGGAAACTATGGCTACACCTTC
TRBJ1-3 | . | TRBV5-1 | . | CASSPERAGSGNTIYF | TGCGCCAGCAGCCCTGAGAGGGCCGGGTCTGGAAACACCATATATTTT
TRBJ2-1 | TRBD1 | TRBV2 | . | CASSGRGQGRGEQFF | TGTGCCAGCAGTGGCCGAGGACAGGGCAGGGGTGAGCAGTTCTTC
TRBJ1-1 | . | TRBV5-1 | . | CASSLGSPGAFF | TGCGCCAGCAGCTTGGGGTCCCCGGGGGCTTTCTTT
TRBJ1-2 | . | TRBV29-1 | . | CSVVTANYGYTF | TGCAGCGTTGTTACAGCTAACTATGGCTACACCTTC
TRBJ2-5 | . | TRBV6-5 | . | CASSYSRDKETQYF | TGTGCCAGCAGTTACTCCCGGGACAAAGAGACCCAGTACTTC
TRBJ1-5 | . | TRBV20-1 | . | CRQGNNQPQHF | TGCCGGCAGGGGAACAATCAGCCCCAGCATTTT
TRBJ2-5 | TRBD2 | TRBV9 | . | CASSATSGRETQYF | TGTGCCAGCAGCGCTACTAGCGGGAGGGAGACCCAGTACTTC
TRBJ2-7 | . | TRBV18 | . | CASTLTGGWDEQYF | TGTGCCAGCACCCTTACGGGGGGCTGGGACGAGCAGTACTTC
TRBJ2-1 | . | TRBV14 | . | CASSQVLRAGYNEQFF | TGTGCCAGCAGCCAAGTTTTGCGGGCGGGTTACAATGAGCAGTTCTTC
TRBJ2-5 | . | TRBV7-7 | . | CASSLAAAETQYF | TGTGCTAGCAGCTTAGCGGCAGCGGAGACCCAGTACTTC
TRBJ2-2 | . | TRBV24-1 | . | CATSDLVPQGTNTGELFF | TGTGCCACCAGTGATTTAGTCCCACAGGGAACGAACACCGGGGAGCTGTTTTTT
TRBJ1-5 | TRBD1 | TRBV9 | . | CASSVAGGAGQPQHF | TGTGCCAGCAGCGTAGCAGGGGGCGCCGGTCAGCCCCAGCATTTT
TRBJ2-6 | TRBD2 | TRBV5-4 | . | CASSQILAGGAGANVLTF | TGTGCCAGCAGCCAAATATTAGCGGGAGGGGCTGGGGCCAACGTCCTGACTTTC
TRBJ2-2 | TRBD2 | TRBV3-1/TRBV3-2 | . | CASSRKLAGNTGELFF | TGTGCCAGCAGCCGTAAACTAGCGGGTAACACCGGGGAGCTGTTTTTT
TRBJ2-3 | . | TRBV15 | . | CATSRDPETSTDTQYF | TGTGCCACCAGCAGAGATCCCGAGACAAGCACAGATACGCAGTATTTT
TRBJ2-3 | TRBD2 | TRBV4-2 | . | CASSQGTGGADTQYF | TGTGCCAGCAGCCAAGGGACGGGGGGAGCAGATACGCAGTATTTT
TRBJ2-2 | TRBD2 | TRBV4-3 | . | CASSQDGLAVNTGELFF | TGCGCCAGCAGCCAAGATGGACTAGCGGTGAACACCGGGGAGCTGTTTTTT
TRBJ2-2 | TRBD2 | TRBV6-5 | once | CASKASGGAVGELFF | TGTGCCAGCAAGGCGAGCGGGGGGGCGGTCGGGGAGCTGTTTTTT
TRBJ1-2 | . | TRBV7-8 | . | CASSLGRTADYGYTF | TGTGCCAGCAGCTTAGGACGGACAGCCGACTATGGCTACACCTTC